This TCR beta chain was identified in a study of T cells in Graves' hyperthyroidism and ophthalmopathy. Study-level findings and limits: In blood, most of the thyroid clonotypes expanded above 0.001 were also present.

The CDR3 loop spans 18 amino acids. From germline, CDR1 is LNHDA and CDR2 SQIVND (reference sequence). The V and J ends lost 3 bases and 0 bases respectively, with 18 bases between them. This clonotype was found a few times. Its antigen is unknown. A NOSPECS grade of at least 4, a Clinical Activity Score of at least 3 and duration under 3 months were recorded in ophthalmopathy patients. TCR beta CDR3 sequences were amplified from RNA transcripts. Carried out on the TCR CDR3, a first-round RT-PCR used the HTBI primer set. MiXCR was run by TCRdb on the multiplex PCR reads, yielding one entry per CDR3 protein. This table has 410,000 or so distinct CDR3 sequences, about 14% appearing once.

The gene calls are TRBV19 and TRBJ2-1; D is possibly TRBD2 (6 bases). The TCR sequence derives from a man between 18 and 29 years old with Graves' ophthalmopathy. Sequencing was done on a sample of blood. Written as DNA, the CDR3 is TGTGCCAGTAGTATGTCCCCCGGGGGTTTATACTCCTACAATGAGCAGTTCTTC. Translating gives CASSMSPGGLYSYNEQFF.